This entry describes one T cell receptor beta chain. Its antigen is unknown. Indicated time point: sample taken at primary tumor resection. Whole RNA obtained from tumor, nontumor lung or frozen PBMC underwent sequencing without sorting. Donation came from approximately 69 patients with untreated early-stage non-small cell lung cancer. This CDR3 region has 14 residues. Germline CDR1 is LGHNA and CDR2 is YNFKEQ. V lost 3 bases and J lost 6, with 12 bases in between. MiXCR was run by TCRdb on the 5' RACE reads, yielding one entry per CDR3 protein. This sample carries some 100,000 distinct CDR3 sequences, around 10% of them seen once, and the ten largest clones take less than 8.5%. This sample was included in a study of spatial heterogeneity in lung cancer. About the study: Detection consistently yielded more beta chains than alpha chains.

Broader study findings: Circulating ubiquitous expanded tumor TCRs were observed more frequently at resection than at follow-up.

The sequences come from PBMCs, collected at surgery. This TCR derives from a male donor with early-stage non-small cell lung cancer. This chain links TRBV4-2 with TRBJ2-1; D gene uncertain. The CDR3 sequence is CASSQLRVLNEQFF. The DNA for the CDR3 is TGTGCCAGCAGCCAGCTCAGAGTCCTCAATGAGCAGTTCTTC.